Reported below is one T cell receptor beta chain. The data originate from a study of blood T cell repertoires in COVID-19. Study overall: Researchers got acute and convalescent COVID-19 samples from the United States, Italy and Spain. PBMCs, B-cell-depleted T cells, or T cells were the source of the cDNA or gDNA that made up the material.

The CDR3 contains 12 residues. The germline V gene encodes CDR1 LGHDT and CDR2 YNNKEL (reference sequence). Between the trimmed V and J ends, which lost 1 base and 10 bases, there was a span of 10 bases. Authors' methods: Reference gene primer amplification yielded estimated nucleated cell counts. The assay was immunoSEQ multiplex PCR, and TCRdb's table has in-frame clones only and misses some. From that table come the V and J calls and clone size; the DNA was used to work out D and trimming. The sample yields approximately 56,000 clones, about 85% seen once. The V gene is TRBV3-1 (or the pseudogene TRBV3-2), the J gene TRBJ1-2, with D possibly matching TRBD1 (5 bases). The sequencing input was peripheral blood. The TCR originated in a woman aged 80 or older with acute or convalescent COVID-19. CDR3 region: CASSQGLGDYTF. The CDR3 nucleotides read TGTGCCAGCAGCCAAGGTTTAGGGGACTACACCTTC.